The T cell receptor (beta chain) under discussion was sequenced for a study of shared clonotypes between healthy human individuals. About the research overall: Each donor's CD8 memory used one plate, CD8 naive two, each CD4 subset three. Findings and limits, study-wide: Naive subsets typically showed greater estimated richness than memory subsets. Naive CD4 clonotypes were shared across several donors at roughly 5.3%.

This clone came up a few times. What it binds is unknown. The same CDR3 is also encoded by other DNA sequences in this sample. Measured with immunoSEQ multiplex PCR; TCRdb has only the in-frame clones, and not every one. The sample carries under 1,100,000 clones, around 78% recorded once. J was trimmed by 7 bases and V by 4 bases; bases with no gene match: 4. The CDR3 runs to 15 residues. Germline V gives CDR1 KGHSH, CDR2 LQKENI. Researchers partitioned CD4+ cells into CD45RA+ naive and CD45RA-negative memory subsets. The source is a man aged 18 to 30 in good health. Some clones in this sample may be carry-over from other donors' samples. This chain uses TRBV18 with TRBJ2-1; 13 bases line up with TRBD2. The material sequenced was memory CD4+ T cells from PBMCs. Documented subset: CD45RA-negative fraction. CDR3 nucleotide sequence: TGTGCCAGCTCACGAGGACTAGCGGGAGATAATGAGCAGTTCTTC. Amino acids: CASSRGLAGDNEQFF.